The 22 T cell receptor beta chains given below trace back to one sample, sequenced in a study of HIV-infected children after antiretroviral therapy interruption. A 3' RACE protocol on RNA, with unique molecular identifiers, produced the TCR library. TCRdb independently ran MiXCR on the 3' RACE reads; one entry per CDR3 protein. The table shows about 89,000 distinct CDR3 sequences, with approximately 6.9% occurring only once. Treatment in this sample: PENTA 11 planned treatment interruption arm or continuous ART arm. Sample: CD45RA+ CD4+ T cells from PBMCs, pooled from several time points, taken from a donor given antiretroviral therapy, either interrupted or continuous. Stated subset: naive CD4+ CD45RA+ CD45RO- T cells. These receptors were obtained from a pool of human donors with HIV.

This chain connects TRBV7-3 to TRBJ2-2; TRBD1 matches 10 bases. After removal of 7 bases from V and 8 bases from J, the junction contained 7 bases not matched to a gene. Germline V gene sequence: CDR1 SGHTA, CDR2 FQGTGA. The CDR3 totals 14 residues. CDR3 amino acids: CASIRDRGVGELFF. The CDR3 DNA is TGTGCCAGCATTAGGGACAGGGGAGTTGGGGAGCTGTTTTTT.

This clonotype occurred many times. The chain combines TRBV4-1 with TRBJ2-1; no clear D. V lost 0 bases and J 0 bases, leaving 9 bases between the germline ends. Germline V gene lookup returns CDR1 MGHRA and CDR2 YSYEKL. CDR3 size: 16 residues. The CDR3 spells CASSQDTSSSYNEQFF. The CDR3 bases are TGCGCCAGCAGCCAAGATACCAGCAGCTCCTACAATGAGCAGTTCTTC.

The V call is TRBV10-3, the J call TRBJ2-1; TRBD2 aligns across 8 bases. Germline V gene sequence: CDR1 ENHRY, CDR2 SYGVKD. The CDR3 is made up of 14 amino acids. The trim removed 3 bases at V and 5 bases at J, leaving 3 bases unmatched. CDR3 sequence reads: CAISDLAGHNEQFF. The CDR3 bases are TGTGCCATCAGTGACCTAGCGGGCCACAATGAGCAGTTCTTC.

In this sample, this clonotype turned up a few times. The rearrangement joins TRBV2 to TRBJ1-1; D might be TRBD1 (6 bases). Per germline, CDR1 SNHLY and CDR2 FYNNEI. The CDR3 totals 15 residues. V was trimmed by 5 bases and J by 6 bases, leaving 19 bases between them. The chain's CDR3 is CASSSEAGAPSEAFF. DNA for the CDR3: TGTGCCAGCAGTTCAGAGGCAGGGGCCCCCTCTGAAGCTTTCTTT.

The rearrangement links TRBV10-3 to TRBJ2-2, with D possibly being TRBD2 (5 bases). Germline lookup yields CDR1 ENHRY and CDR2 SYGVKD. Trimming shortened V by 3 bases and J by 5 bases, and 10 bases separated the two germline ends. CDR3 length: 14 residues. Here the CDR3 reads CAISDGRVTGELFF. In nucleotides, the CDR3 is TGTGCCATCAGTGACGGGCGGGTAACCGGGGAGCTGTTTTTT.

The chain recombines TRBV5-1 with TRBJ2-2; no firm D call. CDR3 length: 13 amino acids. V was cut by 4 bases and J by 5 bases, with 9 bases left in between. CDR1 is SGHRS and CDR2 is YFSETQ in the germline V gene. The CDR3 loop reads CASSIDCTGELFF. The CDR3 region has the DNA TGCGCCAGCAGCATTGACTGTACCGGGGAGCTGTTTTTT.

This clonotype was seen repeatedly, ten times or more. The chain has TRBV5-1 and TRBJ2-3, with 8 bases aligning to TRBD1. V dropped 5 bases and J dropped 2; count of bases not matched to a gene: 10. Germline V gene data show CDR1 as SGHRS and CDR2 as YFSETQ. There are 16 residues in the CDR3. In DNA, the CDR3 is TGCGCCAGCAGACCCTATGCGACAGGGGTCACAGATACGCAGTATTTT. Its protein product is CASRPYATGVTDTQYF.

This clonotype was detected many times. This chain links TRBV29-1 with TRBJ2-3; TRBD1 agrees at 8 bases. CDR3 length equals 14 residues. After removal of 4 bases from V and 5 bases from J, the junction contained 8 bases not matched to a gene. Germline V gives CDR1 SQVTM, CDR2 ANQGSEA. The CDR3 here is CSVGQGAGGDTQYF. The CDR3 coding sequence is TGCAGCGTTGGGCAGGGGGCAGGCGGAGATACGCAGTATTTT.

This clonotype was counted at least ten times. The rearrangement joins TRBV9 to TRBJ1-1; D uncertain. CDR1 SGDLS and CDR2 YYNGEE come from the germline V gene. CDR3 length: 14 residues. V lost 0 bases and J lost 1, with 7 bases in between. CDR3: CASSVAAKNTEAFF. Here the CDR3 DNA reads TGTGCCAGCAGCGTAGCGGCTAAGAACACTGAAGCTTTCTTT.

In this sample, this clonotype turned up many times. The CDR3, as DNA: TGTGCCAGCAGTTTTGTCGGGACGCCAAGGGAAGCTTTCTTT. Encoded protein: CASSFVGTPREAFF. The chain couples TRBV28 to TRBJ1-1, with a weak D call TRBD1 (5 bases). CDR1 MDHEN and CDR2 SYDVKM come from the germline V gene. The V and J ends lost 3 bases and 8 bases respectively, with 16 bases between them. CDR3 size: 14 residues.

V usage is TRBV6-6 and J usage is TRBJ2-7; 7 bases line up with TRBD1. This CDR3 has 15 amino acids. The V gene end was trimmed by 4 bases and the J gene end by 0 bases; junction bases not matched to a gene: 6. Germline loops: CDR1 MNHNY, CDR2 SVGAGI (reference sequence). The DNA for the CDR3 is TGTGCCAGCAGTTGGTCCGGGACAGACTCCTACGAGCAGTACTTC. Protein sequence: CASSWSGTDSYEQYF.

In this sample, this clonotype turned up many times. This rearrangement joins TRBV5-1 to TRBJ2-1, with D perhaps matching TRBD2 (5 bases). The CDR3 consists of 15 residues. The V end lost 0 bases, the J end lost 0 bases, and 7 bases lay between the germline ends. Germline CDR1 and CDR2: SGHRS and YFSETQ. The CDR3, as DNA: TGCGCCAGCAGCTTGGTAGCGAGCTCCTACAATGAGCAGTTCTTC. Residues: CASSLVASSYNEQFF.

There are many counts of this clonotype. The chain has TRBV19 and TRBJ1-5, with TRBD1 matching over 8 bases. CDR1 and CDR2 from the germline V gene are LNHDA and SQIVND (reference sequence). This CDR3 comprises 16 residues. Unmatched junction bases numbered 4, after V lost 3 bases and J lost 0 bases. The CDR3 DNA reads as TGTGCCAGTAGTATCCGGACAGGGCATAGCAATCAGCCCCAGCATTTT. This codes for CASSIRTGHSNQPQHF. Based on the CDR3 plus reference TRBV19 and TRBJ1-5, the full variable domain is DGGITQSPKYLFRKEGQNVTLSCEQNLNHDAMYWYRQDPGQGLRLIYYSQIVNDFQKGDIAEGYSVSREKKESFPLTVTSAQKNPTAFYLCASSIRTGHSNQPQHFGDGTRLSIL.

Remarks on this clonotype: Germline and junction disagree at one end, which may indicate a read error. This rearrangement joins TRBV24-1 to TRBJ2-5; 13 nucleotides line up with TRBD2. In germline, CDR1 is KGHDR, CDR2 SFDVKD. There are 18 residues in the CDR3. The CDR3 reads CASSLPGLAGISQETQYF. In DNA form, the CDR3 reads TGTGCCAGCAGTCTACCGGGACTAGCGGGAATAAGCCAAGAGACCCAGTACTTC.

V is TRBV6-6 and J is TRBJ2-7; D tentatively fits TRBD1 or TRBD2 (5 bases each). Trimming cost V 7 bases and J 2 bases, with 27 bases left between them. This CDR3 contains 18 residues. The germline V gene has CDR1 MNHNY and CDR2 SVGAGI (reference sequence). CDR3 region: CASIGVGGARLKTYEQYF. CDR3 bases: TGTGCCAGCATTGGGGTTGGGGGTGCAAGGCTGAAGACCTACGAGCAGTACTTC.

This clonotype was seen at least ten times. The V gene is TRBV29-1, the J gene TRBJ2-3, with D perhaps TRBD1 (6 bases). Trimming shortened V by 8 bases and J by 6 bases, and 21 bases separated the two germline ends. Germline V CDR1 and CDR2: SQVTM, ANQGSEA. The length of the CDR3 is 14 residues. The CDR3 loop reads CSHSFGTTLDTQYF. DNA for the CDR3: TGCAGCCACTCCTTCGGGACAACATTGGATACGCAGTATTTT.

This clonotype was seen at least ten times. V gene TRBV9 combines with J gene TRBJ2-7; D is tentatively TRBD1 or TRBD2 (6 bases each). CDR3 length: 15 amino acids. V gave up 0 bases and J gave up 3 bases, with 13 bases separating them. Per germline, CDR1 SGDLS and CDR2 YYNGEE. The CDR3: CASSVAGAPDYEQYF. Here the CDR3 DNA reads TGTGCCAGCAGCGTAGCGGGGGCCCCGGACTACGAGCAGTACTTC.

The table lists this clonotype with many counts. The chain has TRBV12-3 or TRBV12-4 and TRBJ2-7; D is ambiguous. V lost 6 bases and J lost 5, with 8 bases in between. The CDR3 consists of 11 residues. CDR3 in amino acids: CASSPRHEQYF. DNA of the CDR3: TGTGCCAGCAGCCCCAGGCACGAGCAGTACTTC.

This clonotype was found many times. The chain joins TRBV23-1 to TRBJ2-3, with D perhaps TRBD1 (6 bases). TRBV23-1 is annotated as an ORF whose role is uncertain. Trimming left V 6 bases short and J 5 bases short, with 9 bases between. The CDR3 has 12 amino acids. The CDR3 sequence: CASRGAGDTQYF. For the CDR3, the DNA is TGCGCCAGCAGGGGGGCCGGAGATACGCAGTATTTT.

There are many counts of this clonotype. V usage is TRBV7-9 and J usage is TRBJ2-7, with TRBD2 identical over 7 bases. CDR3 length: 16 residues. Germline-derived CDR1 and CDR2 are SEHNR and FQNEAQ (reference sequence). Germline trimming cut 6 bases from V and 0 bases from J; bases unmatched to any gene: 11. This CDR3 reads CASSLEGGAFSYEQYF. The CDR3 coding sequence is TGTGCCAGCAGTCTGGAGGGAGGGGCATTCTCCTACGAGCAGTACTTC.

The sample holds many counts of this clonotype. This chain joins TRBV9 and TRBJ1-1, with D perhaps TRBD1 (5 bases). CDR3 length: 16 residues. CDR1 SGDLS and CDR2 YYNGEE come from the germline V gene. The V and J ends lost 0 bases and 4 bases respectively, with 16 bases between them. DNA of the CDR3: TGTGCCAGCAGCGTAGGATCGGATAGGGGAGGCACTGAAGCTTTCTTT. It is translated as CASSVGSDRGGTEAFF.

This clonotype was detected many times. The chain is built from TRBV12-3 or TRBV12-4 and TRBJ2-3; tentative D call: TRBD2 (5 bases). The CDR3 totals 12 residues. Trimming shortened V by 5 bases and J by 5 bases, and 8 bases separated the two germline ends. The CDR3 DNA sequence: TGTGCCAGCAGTCCCCGGGGAGATACGCAGTATTTT. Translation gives CASSPRGDTQYF.